This T cell receptor beta chain is drawn from a study of human T cells and chemical hapten exposure. Study-wide background: The variation in per-sample TCR yields arose mainly from small differences in pooled library volumes.

Library preparation tagged each individual cDNA molecule with a unique molecular identifier. The authors' processing: Across samples, TCR counts had a median of roughly 100,000 and ranged from about 23,224 to 700,000. TCRdb passed the RACE reads through MiXCR, listing each CDR3 protein once. The V and J calls come from TCRdb's annotation, not from the publication. This sample has roughly 30,000 distinct CDR3 sequences, with nearly 7.5% found just once. The CDR3 extends over 14 amino acids. V lost 0 bases and J 6 bases, leaving 11 bases between the germline ends. Germline V CDR1 and CDR2: ENHRY, SYGVKD. This clonotype showed up many times. The antigen remains undetermined. Time point noted: healthy volunteer bleed at 2 weeks. Total RNA extraction was carried out from unfractionated whole blood. Study results and limitations: High-frequency TCRs, those above 1 in 1000, stayed the same after DPC sensitization.

The V gene is TRBV10-3, the J gene TRBJ1-1; perhaps TRBD1 as D (5 bases). The specimen was whole blood. The origin of this receptor is a human donor in good health. Some clones in this sample may be carry-over from other donors' samples. This CDR3 is CAISESGGGAEAFF. In DNA form, the CDR3 reads TGTGCCATCAGTGAGTCAGGCGGGGGAGCTGAAGCTTTCTTT.